Presented here are 32 T cell receptor beta chains from one specimen sequenced in a study of control samples from healthy donors and cancer patients. Repertoires were generated with immunoSEQ multiplex PCR, while TCRdb's copy carries only in-frame clones and drops some. The table has 150,000 to 200,000 clones, approximately 92% seen once. Source material: blood. The receptors shown here come from an older woman in good health.

The chain joins TRBV12-3 or TRBV12-4 to TRBJ1-5, with TRBD1 as a possible D gene (5 bases). The V gene lost 5 bases and the J gene lost 6 bases, with 11 bases spanning the gap. The CDR3 loop spans 13 amino acids. The CDR3 coding sequence is TGTGCCAGCAGTAACAGTCAGGGTCAGCCCCAGCATTTT. Residues: CASSNSQGQPQHF.

J is TRBJ1-6 and V is TRBV19; 10 positions agree with TRBD1. Germline CDR1 and CDR2: LNHDA and SQIVND (reference sequence). This CDR3 contains 15 residues. After removal of 7 bases from V and 7 bases from J, the junction contained 7 bases not matched to a gene. CDR3 DNA: TGTGCCAGTACGTTAATGGGACAGGGGAATTCACCCCTCCACTTT. Translation: CASTLMGQGNSPLHF.

The CDR3 nucleotides read TGTGCCAGCAGGGAGACTAGCGGACTCCAGTTCTTC. Amino acid sequence: CASRETSGLQFF. V and J are TRBV2 and TRBJ2-1, with 9 bases identical to TRBD2. This CDR3 has 12 amino acids. V trimming: 6 bases; J trimming: 13 bases; junction bases outside the gene matches: 7. CDR1 is SNHLY, CDR2 FYNNEI, per germline.

The chain employs TRBV19 and TRBJ1-4; D remains unclear. The CDR3 has 15 residues. The V gene's germline CDR1 is LNHDA and CDR2 SQIVND (reference sequence). V lost 2 bases and J 7 bases, leaving 14 bases between the germline ends. CDR3 DNA: TGTGCCAGTAGTATAAGTCACGTTGCAGGTGAAAAACTGTTTTTT. This translates into CASSISHVAGEKLFF.

The chain recombines TRBV18 with TRBJ1-1; possibly TRBD1 for D (6 bases). Germline V gene lookup returns CDR1 KGHSH and CDR2 LQKENI. Trimming removed 5 bases from V and 1 base from J, with 11 bases in between. This CDR3 contains 14 residues. The CDR3: CASSFDRSNTEAFF. CDR3 coding DNA: TGTGCCAGCTCATTCGACAGGTCGAACACTGAAGCTTTCTTT. The whole variable domain, filled in from reference TRBV18 and TRBJ1-1, reads NAGVMQNPRHLVRRRGQEARLRCSPMKGHSHVYWYRQLPEEGLKFMVYLQKENIIDESGMPKERFSAEFPKEGPSILRIQQVVRGDSAAYFCASSFDRSNTEAFFGQGTRLTVV.

This clone occurred a few times. The CDR3 is CASSQERSRYEQYF. CDR3 nucleotide sequence: TGTGCCAGCAGCCAAGAAAGGTCTCGCTACGAGCAGTACTTC. This rearrangement joins TRBV3-1 (or the pseudogene TRBV3-2) to TRBJ2-7; D ambiguous. Trimming cost V 0 bases and J 3 bases, with 9 bases left between them. Germline loops: CDR1 LGHDT, CDR2 YNNKEL (reference sequence). The CDR3 is 14 residues long.

As DNA, the CDR3 is TGTGCCAGCTCACCAGAGACAGGGTCTGGGGCCAACGTCCTGACTTTC. Its translation is CASSPETGSGANVLTF. The rearrangement links TRBV18 to TRBJ2-6; 7 bases are shared with TRBD1. CDR3 length equals 16 residues. J gave up 1 base and V 2 bases, and 2 bases lay outside the gene matches. Looked up from germline, CDR1 is KGHSH and CDR2 is LQKENI.

This rearrangement joins TRBV29-1 to TRBJ2-5; D might be TRBD1 (6 bases). The length of the CDR3 is 11 residues. CDR1 SQVTM and CDR2 ANQGSEA come from the germline V gene. Trimming pared 5 bases from V and 4 bases from J, leaving 8 bases between. Written as DNA, the CDR3 is TGCAGCGTTAGCAGGGGAGAGACCCAGTACTTC. This encodes CSVSRGETQYF.

J is TRBJ2-5 and V is TRBV12-3 or TRBV12-4; D is ambiguous. CDR3 length: 12 amino acids. With 4 bases removed from V and 5 bases from J, the gap between germline ends came to 8 bases. The DNA for the CDR3 is TGTGCCAGCAGTTGGGGTCCTGAGACCCAGTACTTC. It translates to CASSWGPETQYF.

A single count supports this clone. V is TRBV29-1 and J is TRBJ2-7; perhaps D is TRBD1 or TRBD2 (5 bases each). Germline V CDR1 and CDR2: SQVTM, ANQGSEA. Trimming removed 4 bases at V and 8 bases at J, with 15 bases between. This CDR3 is built from 12 residues. The CDR3 sequence: CSVGQGEGKQYF. CDR3 coding DNA: TGCAGCGTTGGCCAGGGTGAGGGTAAGCAGTACTTC.

V gene TRBV6-1 combines with J gene TRBJ2-1, with D hard to call. The CDR3 sequence is 19 residues long. V lost 3 bases, J lost 0 bases, and 21 bases lay in between. CDR1 is MNHNS and CDR2 is SASEGT in the germline V gene. CDR3 nucleotides: TGTGCCAGCAGTGATCCCTTTCCCCGGACGCAAAGCTCCTACAATGAGCAGTTCTTC. It specifies CASSDPFPRTQSSYNEQFF.

The rearrangement joins TRBV27 to TRBJ2-5; a possible D gene is TRBD1 (7 bases). The V and J ends lost 6 bases and 5 bases respectively, with 22 bases between them. Germline V gene lookup returns CDR1 MNHEY and CDR2 SMNVEV (reference sequence). This CDR3 comprises 16 residues. The CDR3 loop is CASSPAFGGGEETQYF. For the CDR3, the DNA is TGTGCCAGCAGCCCTGCCTTCGGAGGGGGCGAGGAGACCCAGTACTTC.

The V gene is TRBV7-2, the J gene TRBJ1-2; D unclear. Germline assignment: CDR1 SGHTA and CDR2 FQGNSA. This CDR3 region has 13 residues. V gave up 2 bases and J gave up 6 bases, with 10 bases separating them. DNA for the CDR3: TGTGCCAGCAGCTTAAGAACGGAGAATGGCTACACCTTC. Amino acid sequence: CASSLRTENGYTF.

The CDR3 DNA is TGTGCCAGCAGTGCAATAGGGACCGTCTCTGGAAACACCATATATTTT. Its protein product is CASSAIGTVSGNTIYF. The V and J genes are TRBV25-1 and TRBJ1-3; tentative D call: TRBD1 (5 bases). The CDR3 covers 16 residues. The V gene's germline CDR1 is MGHDK and CDR2 SYGVNS. Deletions cut 4 bases from V and 0 bases from J, with 13 bases between.

The gene calls are TRBV7-2 and TRBJ1-2; tentatively, D is TRBD1 (5 bases). The germline V and J ends were trimmed by 3 bases and 4 bases, with 12 bases remaining between them. This CDR3 contains 14 residues. Per germline, CDR1 SGHTA and CDR2 FQGNSA. The CDR3 DNA sequence: TGTGCCAGCAGCTTGACGGACACATTCTATGGCTACACCTTC. The encoded protein is CASSLTDTFYGYTF.

The chain is built from TRBV6-2 or TRBV6-3 and TRBJ1-1, with D perhaps TRBD1 (6 bases). V dropped 4 bases and J dropped 2 bases, with 11 bases sitting between them. Germline V gene sequence: CDR1 MNHEY, CDR2 SVGEGT. This CDR3 has 14 amino acids. As DNA, the CDR3 is TGTGCCAGCAGTTGGACAGTTGGAAACACTGAAGCTTTCTTT. It specifies CASSWTVGNTEAFF.

The chain is built from TRBV23-1 and TRBJ1-5; no firm D call. TRBV23-1 is an open reading frame whose function is uncertain. The CDR3 consists of 16 residues. V was clipped by 3 bases and J by 2 bases, with 14 bases between them. The CDR3 spells CASSHRARHGNQPQHF. Written as DNA, the CDR3 is TGCGCCAGCAGTCACAGAGCCAGGCATGGCAATCAGCCCCAGCATTTT.

The gene calls are TRBV5-6 and TRBJ2-5, with no clear D. The germline gives CDR1 SGHDT, CDR2 YYEEEE. The CDR3 consists of 13 residues. V dropped 5 bases and J dropped 1 base, with 9 bases sitting between them. CDR3 sequence (DNA): TGTGCCAGCAGTTGGGTAACCCAAGAGACCCAGTACTTC. Translating it yields CASSWVTQETQYF.

The chain has TRBV7-9 and TRBJ1-1; D is unresolved. The germline gives CDR1 SEHNR, CDR2 FQNEAQ (reference sequence). The CDR3 extends over 15 amino acids. V lost 1 base and J lost 4, with 13 bases in between. CDR3 protein: CASSLVAAPFTEAFF. DNA of the CDR3: TGTGCCAGCAGCTTAGTAGCGGCTCCCTTCACTGAAGCTTTCTTT.

The chain joins TRBV6-5 to TRBJ1-2; the match to TRBD1 covers 10 bases. Germline V gene sequence: CDR1 MNHEY, CDR2 SVGAGI. V gave up 2 bases and J gave up 4 bases; unmatched junction bases: 4. This CDR3 spans 15 amino acids. The CDR3 protein is CASSYGQGVPYGYTF. CDR3 in DNA: TGTGCCAGCAGTTACGGACAGGGGGTCCCCTATGGCTACACCTTC.

The rearrangement links TRBV21-1 to TRBJ2-7. TRBV21-1 is noted as a pseudogene. The CDR3 contains 16 residues. DNA for the CDR3: TGTGCCAGCAGCACCCGGGACGGCGGGTTTACCTACGAGCAGTACTTC. Its protein product is CASSTRDGGFTYEQYF.

The chain is built from TRBV19 and TRBJ2-6; D gene uncertain. V shed 3 bases and J shed 0 bases, with 9 bases lying between them. Germline loops: CDR1 LNHDA, CDR2 SQIVND (reference sequence). The CDR3 totals 16 residues. CDR3 region: CASSIGPISGANVLTF. For the CDR3, the DNA is TGTGCCAGTAGTATCGGTCCAATCTCTGGGGCCAACGTCCTGACTTTC.

The CDR3, as DNA: TGCGCCAGCGGGAAGACAGGAACTGAAGCTTTCTTT. It specifies CASGKTGTEAFF. The chain carries TRBV23-1 and TRBJ1-1, with D tentatively TRBD1 (6 bases). TRBV23-1 has ORF status, its function being uncertain. The V end lost 8 bases, the J end lost 5 bases, and 12 bases lay between the germline ends. This CDR3 region has 12 residues.

This rearrangement joins TRBV7-2 to TRBJ2-3; tentatively, D is TRBD2 (6 bases). CDR1 SGHTA and CDR2 FQGNSA come from the germline V gene. The ends were cut back, 1 base at V and 6 bases at J, with 8 bases in the middle. This CDR3 comprises 13 residues. In DNA form, the CDR3 reads TGTGCCAGCAGCTTAGACCGGGGGGATACGCAGTATTTT. Translated, it gives CASSLDRGDTQYF.

The genes are TRBV30 and TRBJ1-5; a weak D match, TRBD1 (5 bases). Germline-derived CDR1 and CDR2 are GTSNPN and SVGIG (reference sequence). Trimming left V 2 bases short and J 0 bases short, with 11 bases between. The CDR3 has 15 residues. In DNA form, the CDR3 reads TGTGCCTGGAGTCCCGGGACTTATAGCAATCAGCCCCAGCATTTT. It encodes CAWSPGTYSNQPQHF.

This chain links TRBV7-8 with TRBJ1-3, with 9 nucleotides matching TRBD1. Per the germline V gene, CDR1 is SGHVS and CDR2 is FQNEAQ. The CDR3 runs 20 residues. Unmatched junction bases numbered 21, after V lost 5 bases and J lost 4 bases. The CDR3 reads CASSLFSSDTGTGRGNTIYF. CDR3 nucleotide sequence: TGTGCCAGCAGCCTTTTTTCTTCGGACACCGGGACAGGGCGAGGAAACACCATATATTTT.

The V gene is TRBV5-1, the J gene TRBJ2-7, with D unresolved. CDR3 length: 12 residues. Germline loops: CDR1 SGHRS, CDR2 YFSETQ. V was clipped by 0 bases and J by 5 bases, with 6 bases between them. The CDR3 DNA sequence: TGCGCCAGCAGCTTGGTAGATGACGAGCAGTACTTC. Translating gives CASSLVDDEQYF.

The J gene is TRBJ1-2, the V gene TRBV7-2, with 7 bases fitting TRBD1. With 5 bases clipped from V and 2 bases from J, the junction kept 5 bases outside the gene matches. CDR3 length: 14 residues. Germline V gives CDR1 SGHTA, CDR2 FQGNSA. CDR3 in DNA: TGTGCCAGCAGCCCTCAGGGGGGAAACTATGGCTACACCTTC. It codes for CASSPQGGNYGYTF.

A note on this clone: A read error may produce the germline difference seen at one junction end. The V gene is TRBV3-1 (or the pseudogene TRBV3-2), the J gene TRBJ2-3; TRBD2 aligns across 12 bases. This CDR3 has 16 residues. The germline CDR1 and CDR2 sequences are LGHDT and YNNKEL (reference sequence). The CDR3 DNA reads TGTACCAGCAGCCCCTCTAGCGGGGGGGACCCAGATACGCAGTATTTT. Protein product: CTSSPSSGGDPDTQYF.

This chain links TRBV2 with TRBJ1-1; D may be TRBD1 (5 bases). Trimming cost V 6 bases and J 7 bases, with 27 bases left between them. From germline, CDR1 is SNHLY and CDR2 FYNNEI. There are 17 residues in the CDR3. CDR3 loop: CASRHSLSGGDGDEAFF. The CDR3 nucleotides read TGTGCCAGCAGACACTCCCTATCCGGGGGTGATGGGGATGAAGCTTTCTTT.

The chain is built from TRBV5-8 and TRBJ2-1; maybe TRBD1 (5 bases). The CDR3 covers 20 residues. Germline CDR1 SGHTS, CDR2 YDEGEE. V was pared by 5 bases and J by 5 bases, with 32 bases between. DNA of the CDR3: TGTGCCAGCAGTGTGAACAGGTTGGATGGGGATGGTGGAGTCCACAATGAGCAGTTCTTC. The encoded protein is CASSVNRLDGDGGVHNEQFF.

The chain links TRBV5-6 to TRBJ2-3; maybe TRBD2 (6 bases). Per the germline V gene, CDR1 is SGHDT and CDR2 is YYEEEE. The CDR3 totals 14 residues. The ends were cut back, 1 base at V and 5 bases at J, with 11 bases in the middle. The CDR3, as DNA: TGTGCCAGCAGCTTGACGGGAGCAAGAGATACGCAGTATTTT. Protein product: CASSLTGARDTQYF.